A single sample is the source of the 20 T cell receptor beta chains below, sequenced in a study of chemoradiotherapy in HPV16-positive cancers. The method was immunoSEQ multiplex PCR; TCRdb's version includes in-frame clones alone and lacks a portion of them. This table has 25,000 to 30,000 clones, 93% appearing once. Material: blood, obtained from a patient who underwent chemoradiotherapy. The receptors derive from a human donor with HPV-associated anogenital cancer.

This chain joins TRBV18 and TRBJ2-7; 8 bases match TRBD1. Germline-derived CDR1 and CDR2 are KGHSH and LQKENI. V lost 3 bases, J lost 6 bases, and 10 bases stayed unmatched. This CDR3 has 15 residues. The CDR3 DNA reads as TGTGCCAGCTCACCGCGGACAGGGCTGATGGGCGAGCAGTACTTC. Translation gives CASSPRTGLMGEQYF.

This chain uses TRBV6-6 with TRBJ1-5; no definite D call. V gave up 0 bases and J gave up 6 bases, with 12 bases separating them. This CDR3 spans 15 amino acids. The germline V gene encodes CDR1 MNHNY and CDR2 SVGAGI (reference sequence). The CDR3 DNA reads TGTGCCAGCAGTTACTCGCGGGAGTCGGTTCAGCCCCAGCATTTT. Translating gives CASSYSRESVQPQHF.

This chain joins TRBV28 and TRBJ2-5, with D unclear. The CDR3 has 14 residues. From germline, CDR1 is MDHEN and CDR2 SYDVKM. Between the trimmed V and J ends, which lost 6 bases and 3 bases, there was a span of 14 bases. As DNA, the CDR3 is TGTGCCAGCAGCCAACCCGGGTCAAAAGAGACCCAGTACTTC. Translated, it gives CASSQPGSKETQYF.

This clone occurred a few times. The chain employs TRBV27 and TRBJ1-2, with TRBD1 identical over 7 bases. The CDR3 consists of 13 residues. Germline-derived CDR1 and CDR2 are MNHEY and SMNVEV (reference sequence). V lost 5 bases, J lost 3 bases, and 3 bases stayed unmatched. CDR3 bases: TGTGCCAGCAGTATGGGACAGTACTATGGCTACACCTTC. Its translation is CASSMGQYYGYTF.

J is TRBJ2-3 and V is TRBV5-1; the match to TRBD2 covers 9 bases. Germline assignment: CDR1 SGHRS and CDR2 YFSETQ. The CDR3 totals 16 residues. J lost 4 bases, V lost 0 bases, and 6 bases had no gene match. CDR3 in amino acids: CASSLDGGGAADTQYF. The CDR3 DNA follows: TGCGCCAGCAGCTTGGATGGCGGGGGGGCCGCAGATACGCAGTATTTT.

For the CDR3, the DNA is TGCAGCGTTGAAAACGCAGGGGAGCAGTACTTC. Translated: CSVENAGEQYF. This chain joins TRBV29-1 and TRBJ2-7; a weak D match, TRBD1 (5 bases). The CDR3 sequence is 11 residues long. Germline V gives CDR1 SQVTM, CDR2 ANQGSEA. Trimming took off 2 bases at V and 7 bases at J, with 9 bases between the two ends.

The chain is built from TRBV11-2 and TRBJ2-1, with D possibly matching TRBD1 (6 bases). Trimming cost V 5 bases and J 10 bases, with 12 bases left between them. The CDR3 contains 12 residues. Germline CDR1 reads SGHAT; CDR2 reads FQNNGV. In DNA form, the CDR3 reads TGTGCCAGCAGCAAGACAGGTTTAGAGCAGTTCTTC. It translates to CASSKTGLEQFF.

J is TRBJ2-3 and V is TRBV5-1; 12 bases match TRBD1. The CDR3 is 19 residues long. V shed 3 bases and J 3 bases; nucleotides not matched to a gene: 14. Looked up from germline, CDR1 is SGHRS and CDR2 is YFSETQ. CDR3 loop: CASSYGTGGAGTKTDTQYF. The CDR3 nucleotides read TGCGCCAGCAGCTACGGGACAGGGGGCGCGGGGACTAAAACAGATACGCAGTATTTT.

This chain's CDR3 is CASSRAGSNEKLFF. CDR3 nucleotide sequence: TGTGCCAGCAGTCGGGCAGGTTCAAATGAAAAACTGTTTTTT. The chain employs TRBV9 and TRBJ1-4; D is ambiguous. There are 14 residues in the CDR3. V lost 5 bases, J lost 5 bases, and 13 bases lay in between. Per the germline V gene, CDR1 is SGDLS and CDR2 is YYNGEE.

This CDR3 is CASSQDGRNTEAFF. The CDR3 coding sequence is TGCGCCAGCAGCCAAGATGGCAGGAACACTGAAGCTTTCTTT. This chain connects TRBV4-3 to TRBJ1-1; the D is unclear. This CDR3 has 14 amino acids. Germline CDR1 is LGHNA and CDR2 is YSLEER. Trimming removed 0 bases from V and 1 base from J, with 6 bases in between.

The chain uses TRBV27 and TRBJ1-2; possible D gene TRBD1, 6 bases. This CDR3 is built from 14 residues. Germline V lookup: CDR1 MNHEY, CDR2 SMNVEV (reference sequence). V lost 2 bases and J lost 6, with 13 bases in between. DNA of the CDR3: TGTGCCAGCAGTTTAACAGGGCTTCTGCATGGCTACACCTTC. Protein sequence: CASSLTGLLHGYTF.

This rearrangement joins TRBV19 to TRBJ2-5, with D possibly matching TRBD2 (6 bases). Germline V CDR1 and CDR2: LNHDA, SQIVND (reference sequence). The CDR3 runs to 12 residues. The V and J ends lost 3 bases and 7 bases respectively, with 9 bases between them. CDR3 in amino acids: CASSIGGGTQYF. The CDR3 nucleotides are TGTGCCAGTAGTATTGGGGGAGGGACCCAGTACTTC. Combining the CDR3 with reference TRBV19 and TRBJ2-5 gives the whole variable domain DGGITQSPKYLFRKEGQNVTLSCEQNLNHDAMYWYRQDPGQGLRLIYYSQIVNDFQKGDIAEGYSVSREKKESFPLTVTSAQKNPTAFYLCASSIGGGTQYFGPGTRLLVL.

The chain uses TRBV18 and TRBJ2-3; no clear D. CDR3 length: 11 amino acids. Germline values: CDR1 KGHSH, CDR2 LQKENI. With 3 bases removed from V and 7 bases from J, the gap between germline ends came to 5 bases. In DNA form, the CDR3 reads TGTGCCAGCTCACCTGTACATACGCAGTATTTT. This codes for CASSPVHTQYF.

The chain links TRBV28 to TRBJ1-4; maybe TRBD1 (5 bases). This CDR3 is 15 amino acids long. The germline gives CDR1 MDHEN, CDR2 SYDVKM. V was pared by 4 bases and J by 3 bases, with 12 bases between. CDR3 sequence (DNA): TGTGCCAGCAGTTCCCCCCGGGGCCCTAATGAAAAACTGTTTTTT. This translates into CASSSPRGPNEKLFF.

The chain links TRBV7-9 to TRBJ2-2; 8 bases fit TRBD1. Per germline, CDR1 SEHNR and CDR2 FQNEAQ (reference sequence). The CDR3 runs to 17 residues. Trimming cost V 0 bases and J 5 bases; bases outside gene matches: 8. The CDR3 region has the DNA TGTGCCAGCAGCTTAGCTGGGGCAGGGGGCTTGACCGGGGAGCTGTTTTTT. This translates into CASSLAGAGGLTGELFF.

The V call is TRBV9, the J call TRBJ2-6, with a tentative D call TRBD2 (7 bases). Trimming removed 3 bases from V and 2 bases from J, with 21 bases in between. CDR1 and CDR2 (germline): SGDLS, YYNGEE. The CDR3 totals 19 residues. CDR3 in DNA: TGTGCCAGCAGCGCGGAATTCCCGGGGGGCGGAACTGGGGCCAACGTCCTGACTTTC. Residues: CASSAEFPGGGTGANVLTF.

This clone was counted a single time. This chain uses TRBV11-1 with TRBJ2-1; 8 bases align to TRBD1. There are 13 residues in the CDR3. Germline assignment: CDR1 SGHAT and CDR2 FQDESV (reference sequence). V was pared by 3 bases and J by 15 bases, with 10 bases of the junction left unmatched. DNA for the CDR3: TGTGCCAGCAGCTTCAGACAGGGGAGCGAAAGGTTCTTC. Encoded protein: CASSFRQGSERFF.

This clone was recorded only once. The V gene is TRBV4-2, the J gene TRBJ1-3; D gene uncertain. The germline V gene has CDR1 LGHNA and CDR2 YNFKEQ. The CDR3 loop spans 14 amino acids. Trimming cost V 6 bases and J 0 bases, with 9 bases left between them. CDR3 nucleotide sequence: TGTGCCAGCAGGCTAGGAGACTCTGGAAACACCATATATTTT. Translation gives CASRLGDSGNTIYF.

The rearrangement uses TRBV5-6 and TRBJ2-7; 8 positions agree with TRBD1. This CDR3 region has 15 residues. Germline values: CDR1 SGHDT, CDR2 YYEEEE. After removal of 0 bases from V and 6 bases from J, the junction contained 8 bases not matched to a gene. The CDR3 loop is CASSLGPGGATEQYF. Here the CDR3 DNA reads TGTGCCAGCAGCTTGGGGCCAGGGGGCGCGACCGAGCAGTACTTC.

The rearrangement links TRBV6-1 to TRBJ1-1; no firm D call. The CDR3 runs to 15 residues. Trimming stripped 2 bases from V and 6 bases from J, with 16 bases between. Germline CDR1 is MNHNS and CDR2 is SASEGT. Here the CDR3 reads CASSERSHSAPEAFF. The CDR3 DNA is TGTGCCAGCAGTGAAAGGTCCCATAGCGCGCCTGAAGCTTTCTTT.